Below are 23 T cell receptor beta chains sequenced from a single sample in a study of blood T cells in healthy people across ages. The use of a sample-barcoded 5' primer and a J-beta primer mix characterized a second PCR of roughly 6 to 12 cycles. Each CDR3 protein is one row after TCRdb ran MiXCR on the 5' RACE reads. The data show 950,000 to 1,200,000 distinct CDR3 sequences, approximately 38% seen once. Sequencing was performed on blood. All receptors come from a man younger than 30 in good health.

The chain carries TRBV20-1 and TRBJ1-4; no clear D. The CDR3 loop spans 13 amino acids. Per germline, CDR1 DFQATT and CDR2 SNEGSKA (reference sequence). Between the trimmed V and J ends, which lost 0 bases and 15 bases, there was a span of 17 bases. The CDR3 nucleotides are TGCAGTGCTAGAGATCTGGCAGGCGGATGGGTGTTTTTT. Amino acid sequence: CSARDLAGGWVFF.

The CDR3 here is CASSFTAGSTDTQYF. The CDR3 nucleotides read TGTGCCAGCAGTTTTACGGCAGGCTCCACAGATACGCAGTATTTT. This chain links TRBV12-3 or TRBV12-4 with TRBJ2-3; D is undetermined. CDR3 size: 15 residues. Trimming took 3 bases from V and 2 from J, leaving 12 bases between them.

This clonotype was seen more than once but under ten times. J is TRBJ2-1 and V is TRBV10-3; D is perhaps TRBD2 (6 bases). CDR1 and CDR2 from the germline V gene are ENHRY and SYGVKD. There are 14 residues in the CDR3. V lost 4 bases and J lost 10, with 17 bases in between. CDR3: CAISGVAGTGEQFF. CDR3 DNA: TGTGCCATCAGTGGGGTTGCGGGGACGGGAGAGCAGTTCTTC.

The gene calls are TRBV6-6 and TRBJ1-2; the D gene is possibly TRBD1 (5 bases). The CDR3 runs 16 residues. Trimming took off 0 bases at V and 4 bases at J, with 15 bases between the two ends. CDR1 is MNHNY, CDR2 SVGAGI, per germline (reference sequence). The CDR3 here is CASSYSGGNEGYGYTF. The CDR3 DNA reads TGTGCCAGCAGTTACTCGGGGGGGAACGAGGGCTATGGCTACACCTTC.

The sample holds a few counts of this clonotype. V gene TRBV20-1 combines with J gene TRBJ2-1, with a possible D match to TRBD1 (6 bases). Trimming removed 8 bases at V and 3 bases at J, with 8 bases between. CDR1 and CDR2 (germline): DFQATT, SNEGSKA (reference sequence). This CDR3 comprises 11 residues. The CDR3, as DNA: TGCAGTCAACAGGGCTACAATGAGCAGTTCTTC. Encoded protein: CSQQGYNEQFF.

The chain couples TRBV3-1 to TRBJ1-5; possible D gene TRBD1, 5 bases. The germline V gene encodes CDR1 LGHDT and CDR2 YNNKEL (reference sequence). V lost 2 bases to trimming and J lost 0 bases, with 11 bases between them. The CDR3 consists of 16 residues. The DNA for the CDR3 is TGTGCCAGCAGCCAAACCCAGGGCGGTAGCAATCAGCCCCAGCATTTT. It specifies CASSQTQGGSNQPQHF.

V usage is TRBV2 and J usage is TRBJ1-2; no clear D. Germline CDR1 is SNHLY and CDR2 is FYNNEI. V was cut by 8 bases and J by 2 bases, with 9 bases left in between. This CDR3 is built from 12 residues. This chain's CDR3 is CASSKENYGYTF. CDR3 bases: TGTGCCAGCTCAAAAGAAAACTATGGCTACACCTTC.

V gene TRBV9 combines with J gene TRBJ2-1; tentative D call: TRBD2 (5 bases). V was pared by 4 bases and J by 0 bases, with 14 bases between. Germline V lookup: CDR1 SGDLS, CDR2 YYNGEE. CDR3 length: 16 residues. This CDR3 is CASSPAGPYSYNEQFF. Here the CDR3 DNA reads TGTGCCAGCAGCCCCGCGGGTCCATACTCCTACAATGAGCAGTTCTTC. Filled out from reference TRBV9 and TRBJ2-1, the complete variable domain reads DSGVTQTPKHLITATGQRVTLRCSPRSGDLSVYWYQQSLDQGLQFLIQYYNGEERAKGNILERFSAQQFPDLHSELNLSSLELGDSALYFCASSPAGPYSYNEQFFGPGTRLTVL.

This chain connects TRBV20-1 to TRBJ2-5, with D possibly TRBD2 on 6 matching bases. V lost 2 bases and J 5 bases, leaving 15 bases between the germline ends. This CDR3 contains 14 residues. CDR1 and CDR2 from the germline V gene are DFQATT and SNEGSKA (reference sequence). CDR3 in DNA: TGCAGTGCTAGAAGACTAGTTAGTTCCGAGACCCAGTACTTC. Its translation is CSARRLVSSETQYF.

V gene TRBV7-2 combines with J gene TRBJ2-7; 8 nucleotides align to TRBD1. Trimming at V came to 3 bases and at J to 0 bases, leaving 4 bases not matched to a gene. Per the germline V gene, CDR1 is SGHTA and CDR2 is FQGNSA. The CDR3 extends over 15 amino acids. The CDR3 here is CASSFRTGPSYEQYF. The CDR3 DNA reads as TGTGCCAGCAGCTTTCGGACAGGGCCCTCCTACGAGCAGTACTTC.

This clonotype came up a few times. The J gene is TRBJ2-7, the V gene TRBV27, with D maybe TRBD1 (6 bases). CDR3 length equals 15 residues. Germline assignment: CDR1 MNHEY and CDR2 SMNVEV (reference sequence). V lost 2 bases to trimming and J lost 6 bases, with 17 bases between them. Here the CDR3 DNA reads TGTGCCAGCAGTTTACTGTACCAGGGGTACGGCGAGCAGTACTTC. This gives the protein CASSLLYQGYGEQYF.

This chain joins TRBV12-3 or TRBV12-4 and TRBJ2-1; TRBD1 aligns across 10 bases. The CDR3 consists of 15 residues. J was trimmed by 6 bases and V by 6 bases; bases with no gene match: 8. CDR3 sequence: CASSKDRGIANEQFF. As DNA, the CDR3 is TGTGCCAGCAGCAAGGACAGGGGGATTGCCAATGAGCAGTTCTTC.

This chain links TRBV6-6 with TRBJ2-5; D is unclear. The J call could be wrong; TRBJ2-7 is a better fit for the DNA end. The CDR3 is made up of 14 amino acids. The germline V gene encodes CDR1 MNHNY and CDR2 SVGAGI (reference sequence). The CDR3 coding sequence is TGTGCCAGCAGTTACCTGGGCGGTCGGGCCGAGCAGTACTTC. Its translation is CASSYLGGRAEQYF.

V usage is TRBV10-3 and J usage is TRBJ2-1; D gene ambiguous. V lost 3 bases and J 7 bases, leaving 7 bases between the germline ends. The CDR3 loop spans 12 amino acids. CDR1 and CDR2 (germline): ENHRY, SYGVKD. CDR3 DNA: TGTGCCATCAGTGACCTCCAGAATGAGCAGTTCTTC. Amino acids: CAISDLQNEQFF.

The CDR3 sequence: CASSFDVLNTEAFF. The CDR3 coding sequence is TGTGCCAGCAGCTTTGATGTACTGAACACTGAAGCTTTCTTT. The chain carries TRBV7-2 and TRBJ1-1; D remains unclear. The germline gives CDR1 SGHTA, CDR2 FQGNSA. This CDR3 comprises 14 residues. With 3 bases removed from V and 0 bases from J, the gap between germline ends came to 8 bases. Complete variable domain (other parts from reference TRBV7-2 and TRBJ1-1): GAGVSQSPSNKVTEKGKDVELRCDPISGHTALYWYRQSLGQGLEFLIYFQGNSAPDKSGLPSDRFSAERTGGSVSTLTIQRTQQEDSAVYLCASSFDVLNTEAFFGQGTRLTVV.

This chain uses TRBV10-3 with TRBJ2-1, with 12 bases aligning to TRBD1. CDR1 is ENHRY and CDR2 is SYGVKD in the germline V gene. The CDR3 is 14 residues long. Unmatched junction bases numbered 5, after V lost 6 bases and J lost 8 bases. The DNA of the CDR3 is TGTGCCATCAGAGCCGGGACAGGGGGCGATGAGCAGTTCTTC. Protein sequence: CAIRAGTGGDEQFF.

This clonotype has more than one count but fewer than ten. The V and J genes are TRBV12-3 or TRBV12-4 and TRBJ1-1; TRBD1 might be the D (5 bases). The CDR3 consists of 14 residues. Trimming pared 1 base from V and 7 bases from J, leaving 13 bases between. This CDR3 reads CASSLGAWGFEAFF. Written as DNA, the CDR3 is TGTGCCAGCAGTTTAGGGGCCTGGGGGTTTGAAGCTTTCTTT.

This clonotype has more than one count but fewer than ten. V and J are TRBV7-2 and TRBJ1-1; 7 nucleotides align to TRBD1. The CDR3 length is 16 residues. V was pared by 2 bases and J by 0 bases, with 6 bases of the junction left unmatched. The germline V gene encodes CDR1 SGHTA and CDR2 FQGNSA. Written as DNA, the CDR3 is TGTGCCAGCAGCTTACGACAGGGACCTATGAACACTGAAGCTTTCTTT. It is translated as CASSLRQGPMNTEAFF.

This clonotype was observed a few times. V gene TRBV18 combines with J gene TRBJ1-2; 7 bases fit TRBD1. The CDR3 covers 13 residues. Germline V lookup: CDR1 KGHSH, CDR2 LQKENI. Germline trimming cut 8 bases from V and 2 bases from J; bases unmatched to any gene: 5. This chain's CDR3 is CASRQGPNYGYTF. The CDR3 DNA is TGTGCCAGCCGACAGGGCCCAAACTATGGCTACACCTTC.

This chain uses TRBV4-1 with TRBJ1-5; D not certain. The CDR3 runs to 16 residues. Germline V gene lookup returns CDR1 MGHRA and CDR2 YSYEKL. Trimming cost V 0 bases and J 1 base, with 10 bases left between them. Here the CDR3 reads CASSQDVGNSNQPQHF. The CDR3 coding sequence is TGCGCCAGCAGCCAAGATGTGGGGAACAGCAATCAGCCCCAGCATTTT.

This clonotype was detected only a few times. This sequence joins TRBV4-1 and TRBJ2-2, with 10 bases fitting TRBD1. V lost 4 bases to trimming and J lost 2 bases; unmatched junction nucleotides: 4. The CDR3 is made up of 16 amino acids. Germline loops: CDR1 MGHRA, CDR2 YSYEKL. CDR3 nucleotide sequence: TGCGCCAGCAGCCGCGGGACAGGGGAAAACACCGGGGAGCTGTTTTTT. Translated, it gives CASSRGTGENTGELFF.

This clonotype was recorded a few times. This chain links TRBV3-1 with TRBJ2-7; 8 bases line up with TRBD2. The CDR3 consists of 15 residues. Germline CDR1 is LGHDT and CDR2 is YNNKEL (reference sequence). The V segment lost 4 bases and the J segment 2 bases; nucleotides outside the gene matches: 7. CDR3 region: CASSPVRLATYEQYF. The CDR3 bases are TGTGCCAGCAGCCCAGTCCGACTAGCGACCTACGAGCAGTACTTC.

The CDR3 DNA follows: TGTGCCAGCAGCTTAGTGGGGCAGTATTTT. Translated: CASSLVGQYF. V usage is TRBV11-2 and J usage is TRBJ2-3, with D unresolved. V lost 1 base, J lost 11 bases, and 4 bases lay in between. Germline CDR1 and CDR2: SGHAT and FQNNGV. The CDR3 runs 10 residues.